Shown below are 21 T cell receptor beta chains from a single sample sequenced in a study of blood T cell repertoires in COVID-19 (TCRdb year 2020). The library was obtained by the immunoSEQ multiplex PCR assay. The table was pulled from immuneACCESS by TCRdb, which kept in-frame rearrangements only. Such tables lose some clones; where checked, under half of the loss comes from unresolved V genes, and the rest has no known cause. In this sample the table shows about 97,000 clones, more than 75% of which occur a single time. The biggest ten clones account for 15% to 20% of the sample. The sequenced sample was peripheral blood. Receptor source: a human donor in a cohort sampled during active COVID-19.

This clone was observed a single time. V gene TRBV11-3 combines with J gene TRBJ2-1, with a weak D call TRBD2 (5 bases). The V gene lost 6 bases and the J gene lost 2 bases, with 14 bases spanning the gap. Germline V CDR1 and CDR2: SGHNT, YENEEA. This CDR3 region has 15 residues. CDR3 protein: CASSTVSGPYNEQFF. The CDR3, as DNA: TGTGCCAGCAGTACGGTGAGCGGTCCCTACAATGAGCAGTTCTTC.

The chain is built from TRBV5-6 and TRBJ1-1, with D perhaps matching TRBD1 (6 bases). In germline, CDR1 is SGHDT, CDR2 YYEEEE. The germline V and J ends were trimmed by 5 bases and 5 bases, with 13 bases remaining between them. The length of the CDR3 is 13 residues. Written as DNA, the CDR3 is TGTGCCAGCAGAAAGAGGGGGGGAACTGAAGCTTTCTTT. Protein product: CASRKRGGTEAFF.

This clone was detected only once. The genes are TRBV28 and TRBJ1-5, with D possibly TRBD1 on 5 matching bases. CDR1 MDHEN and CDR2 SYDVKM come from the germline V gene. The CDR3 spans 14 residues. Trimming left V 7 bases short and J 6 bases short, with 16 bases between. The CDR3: CASTHRQLTQPQHF. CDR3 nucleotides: TGTGCCAGCACCCATCGACAGTTGACTCAGCCCCAGCATTTT.

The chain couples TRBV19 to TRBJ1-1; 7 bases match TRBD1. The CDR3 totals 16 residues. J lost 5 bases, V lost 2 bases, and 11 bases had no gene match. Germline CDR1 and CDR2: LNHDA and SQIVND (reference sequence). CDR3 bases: TGTGCCAGTAGTATAATCGGACAGGCATCGGGGACTGAAGCTTTCTTT. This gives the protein CASSIIGQASGTEAFF.

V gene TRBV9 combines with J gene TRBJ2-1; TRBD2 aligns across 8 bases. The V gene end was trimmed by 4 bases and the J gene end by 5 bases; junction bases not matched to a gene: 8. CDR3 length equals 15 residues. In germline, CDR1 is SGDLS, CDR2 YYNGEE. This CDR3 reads CASSLGSAGDNEQFF. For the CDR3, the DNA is TGTGCCAGCAGCCTCGGGTCAGCGGGAGACAATGAGCAGTTCTTC.

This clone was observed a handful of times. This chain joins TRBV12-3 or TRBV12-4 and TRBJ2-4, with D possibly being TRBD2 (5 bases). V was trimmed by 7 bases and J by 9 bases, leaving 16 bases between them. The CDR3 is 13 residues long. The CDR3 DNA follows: TGTGCCAGCACTCAGGCCCGAGAGGGCATTCAGTACTTC. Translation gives CASTQAREGIQYF.

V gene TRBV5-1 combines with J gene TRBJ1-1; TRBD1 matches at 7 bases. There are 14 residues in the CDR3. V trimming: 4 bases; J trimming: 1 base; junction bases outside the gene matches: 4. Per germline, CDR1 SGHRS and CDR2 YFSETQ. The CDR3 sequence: CASSLRTGNTEAFF. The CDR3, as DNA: TGCGCCAGCAGCCTTCGGACAGGGAACACTGAAGCTTTCTTT.

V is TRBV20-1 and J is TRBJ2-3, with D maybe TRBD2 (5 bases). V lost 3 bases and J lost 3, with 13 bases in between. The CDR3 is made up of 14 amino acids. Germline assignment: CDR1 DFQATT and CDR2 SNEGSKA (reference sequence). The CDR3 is CSASEPRLTDTQYF. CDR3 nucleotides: TGCAGTGCTAGTGAACCTAGACTAACAGATACGCAGTATTTT.

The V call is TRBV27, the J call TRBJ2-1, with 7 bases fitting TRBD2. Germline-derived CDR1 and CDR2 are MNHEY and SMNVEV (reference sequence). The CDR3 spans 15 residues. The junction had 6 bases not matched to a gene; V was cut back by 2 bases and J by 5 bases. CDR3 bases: TGTGCCAGCAGTTTAGGGAGGGGCCAGCACAATGAGCAGTTCTTC. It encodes CASSLGRGQHNEQFF.

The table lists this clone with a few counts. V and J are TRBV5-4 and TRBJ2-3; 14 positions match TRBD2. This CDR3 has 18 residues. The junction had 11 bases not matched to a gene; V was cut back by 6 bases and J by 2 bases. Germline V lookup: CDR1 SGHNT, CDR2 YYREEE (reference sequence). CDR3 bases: TGTGCCAGCAAAAGACTAGCGGGAGGGCCTCGGGACACAGATACGCAGTATTTT. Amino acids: CASKRLAGGPRDTDTQYF.

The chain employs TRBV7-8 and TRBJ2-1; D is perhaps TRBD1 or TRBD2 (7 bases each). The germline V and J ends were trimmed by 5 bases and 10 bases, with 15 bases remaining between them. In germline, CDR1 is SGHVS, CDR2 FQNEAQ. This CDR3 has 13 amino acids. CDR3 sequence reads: CASSIDREGEQFF. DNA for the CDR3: TGTGCCAGCAGCATAGACAGGGAGGGCGAGCAGTTCTTC.

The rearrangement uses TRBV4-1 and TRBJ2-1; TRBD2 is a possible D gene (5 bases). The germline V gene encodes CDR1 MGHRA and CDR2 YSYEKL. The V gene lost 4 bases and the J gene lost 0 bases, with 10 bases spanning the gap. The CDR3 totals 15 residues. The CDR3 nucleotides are TGCGCCAGCAGCCTCCGAGGGATCTCCTACAATGAGCAGTTCTTC. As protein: CASSLRGISYNEQFF.

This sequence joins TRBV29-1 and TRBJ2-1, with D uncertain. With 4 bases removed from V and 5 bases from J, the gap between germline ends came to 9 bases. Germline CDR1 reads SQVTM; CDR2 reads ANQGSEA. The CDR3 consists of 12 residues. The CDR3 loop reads CSVVSPNNEQFF. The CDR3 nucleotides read TGCAGCGTTGTTTCCCCTAACAATGAGCAGTTCTTC.

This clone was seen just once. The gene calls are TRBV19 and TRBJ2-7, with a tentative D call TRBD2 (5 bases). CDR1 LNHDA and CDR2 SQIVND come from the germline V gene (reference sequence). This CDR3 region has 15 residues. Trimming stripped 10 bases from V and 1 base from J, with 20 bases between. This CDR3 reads CATTAGGGQSYEQYF. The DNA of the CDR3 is TGTGCCACAACGGCGGGTGGCGGGCAGTCCTACGAGCAGTACTTC. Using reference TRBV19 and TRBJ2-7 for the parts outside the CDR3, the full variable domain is DGGITQSPKYLFRKEGQNVTLSCEQNLNHDAMYWYRQDPGQGLRLIYYSQIVNDFQKGDIAEGYSVSREKKESFPLTVTSAQKNPTAFYLCATTAGGGQSYEQYFGPGTRLTVT.

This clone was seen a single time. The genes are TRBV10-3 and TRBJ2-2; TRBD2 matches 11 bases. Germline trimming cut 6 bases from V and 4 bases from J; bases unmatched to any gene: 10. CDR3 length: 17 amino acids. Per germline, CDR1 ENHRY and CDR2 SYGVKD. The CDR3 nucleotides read TGTGCCATCAGCAGGCGACTAGCGGGGCAGGGCACCGGGGAGCTGTTTTTT. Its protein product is CAISRRLAGQGTGELFF.

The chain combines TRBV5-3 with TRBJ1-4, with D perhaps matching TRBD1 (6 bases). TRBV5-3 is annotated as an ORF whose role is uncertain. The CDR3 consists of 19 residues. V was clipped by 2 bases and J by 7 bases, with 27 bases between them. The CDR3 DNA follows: TGTGCCAGAAGCTTACATCATACCCTTACGGGGGGCAGGAGTGAAAAACTGTTTTTT. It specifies CARSLHHTLTGGRSEKLFF.

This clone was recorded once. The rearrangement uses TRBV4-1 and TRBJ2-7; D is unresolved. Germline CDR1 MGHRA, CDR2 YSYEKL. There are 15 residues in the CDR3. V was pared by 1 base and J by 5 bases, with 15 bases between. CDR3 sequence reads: CASSQVGGSWDEQYF. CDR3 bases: TGCGCCAGCAGCCAAGTTGGCGGATCTTGGGACGAGCAGTACTTC.

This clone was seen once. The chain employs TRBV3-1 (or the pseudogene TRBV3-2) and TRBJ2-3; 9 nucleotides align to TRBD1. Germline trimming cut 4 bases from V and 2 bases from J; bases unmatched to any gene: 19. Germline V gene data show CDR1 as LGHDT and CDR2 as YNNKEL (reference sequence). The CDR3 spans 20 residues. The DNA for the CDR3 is TGTGCCAGCAGCCGGGCCGGGGACAGGGTGGAGGGCGCGTACACAGATACGCAGTATTTT. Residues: CASSRAGDRVEGAYTDTQYF.

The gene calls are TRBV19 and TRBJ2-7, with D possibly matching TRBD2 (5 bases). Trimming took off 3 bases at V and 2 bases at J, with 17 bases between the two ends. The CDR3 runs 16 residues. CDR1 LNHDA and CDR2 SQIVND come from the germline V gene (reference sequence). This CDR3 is CASSIPGIQNTYEQYF. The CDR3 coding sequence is TGTGCCAGTAGTATTCCCGGGATACAAAACACCTACGAGCAGTACTTC. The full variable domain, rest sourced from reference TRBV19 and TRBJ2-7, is DGGITQSPKYLFRKEGQNVTLSCEQNLNHDAMYWYRQDPGQGLRLIYYSQIVNDFQKGDIAEGYSVSREKKESFPLTVTSAQKNPTAFYLCASSIPGIQNTYEQYFGPGTRLTVT.

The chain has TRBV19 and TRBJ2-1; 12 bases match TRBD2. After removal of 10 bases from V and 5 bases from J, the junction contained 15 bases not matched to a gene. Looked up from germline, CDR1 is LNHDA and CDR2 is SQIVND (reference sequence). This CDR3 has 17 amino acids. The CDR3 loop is CATSHALAGGGNNEQFF. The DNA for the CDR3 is TGTGCCACCTCCCACGCTCTAGCGGGAGGGGGTAACAATGAGCAGTTCTTC.

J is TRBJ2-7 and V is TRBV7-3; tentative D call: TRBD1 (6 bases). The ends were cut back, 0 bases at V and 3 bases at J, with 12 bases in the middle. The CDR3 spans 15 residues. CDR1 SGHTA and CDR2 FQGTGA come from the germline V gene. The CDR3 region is CASSLTGAGVYEQYF. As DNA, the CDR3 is TGTGCCAGCAGCTTAACGGGGGCAGGGGTCTACGAGCAGTACTTC.